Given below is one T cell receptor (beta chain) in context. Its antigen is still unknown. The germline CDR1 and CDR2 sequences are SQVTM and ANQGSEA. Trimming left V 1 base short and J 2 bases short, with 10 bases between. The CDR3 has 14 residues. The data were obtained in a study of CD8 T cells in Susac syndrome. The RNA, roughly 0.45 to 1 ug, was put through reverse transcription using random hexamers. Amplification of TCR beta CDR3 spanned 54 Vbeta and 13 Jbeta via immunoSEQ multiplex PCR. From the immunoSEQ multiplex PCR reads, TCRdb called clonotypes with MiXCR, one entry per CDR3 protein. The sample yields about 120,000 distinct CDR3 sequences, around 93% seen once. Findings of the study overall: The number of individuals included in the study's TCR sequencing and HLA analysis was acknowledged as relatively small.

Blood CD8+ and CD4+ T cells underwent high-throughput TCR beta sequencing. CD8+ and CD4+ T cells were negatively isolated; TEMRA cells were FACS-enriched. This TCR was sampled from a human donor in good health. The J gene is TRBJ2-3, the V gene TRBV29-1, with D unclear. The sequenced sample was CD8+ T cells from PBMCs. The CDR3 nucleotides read TGCAGCGTTGAAGGGCAGATTGACACAGATACGCAGTATTTT. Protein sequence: CSVEGQIDTDTQYF.